These 8 T cell receptor beta chains originate from one sample sequenced in a study of beta chain features in type 1 diabetes. Regarding the study as a whole: All four CD4+ subsets of Type 1 diabetes patients contained TCRB CDR3s that were moderately but significantly shorter.

For these receptors, no antigen is known. The entirety of the isolated RNA underwent reverse transcription, so expressed TCRB transcripts were sequenced. Sequencing was performed with immunoSEQ multiplex PCR; in TCRdb, only in-frame clones are kept and a portion is missing. Among about 660,000 clones listed, over 11% were seen once. Material: naive CD4+ T cells from blood. The receptors were sampled from a young man with type 1 diabetes.

This clone was recorded a few times. In the same sample, other DNA sequences code for this CDR3. V usage is TRBV7-2 and J usage is TRBJ2-5; no clear D gene. The length of the CDR3 is 12 residues. The germline gives CDR1 SGHTA, CDR2 FQGNSA. The germline V and J ends were trimmed by 1 base and 4 bases, with 4 bases remaining between them. The CDR3 DNA reads TGTGCCAGCAGCTTAGTTAGAGAGACCCAGTACTTC. It yields the protein CASSLVRETQYF.

The rearrangement joins TRBV9 to TRBJ2-1, with 9 bases lining up with TRBD1. Germline V CDR1 and CDR2: SGDLS, YYNGEE. Trimming at V came to 3 bases and at J to 3 bases, leaving 4 bases not matched to a gene. The CDR3 is 15 residues long. In nucleotides, the CDR3 is TGTGCCAGCAGCGGACGGGGACAGGGCTACAATGAGCAGTTCTTC. Protein: CASSGRGQGYNEQFF.

The chain joins TRBV2 to TRBJ1-1; 7 nucleotides align to TRBD1. CDR1 is SNHLY, CDR2 FYNNEI, per germline. The CDR3 covers 14 residues. V trimming: 9 bases; J trimming: 1 base; junction bases outside the gene matches: 8. CDR3 coding DNA: TGTGCCAGTCGACAGGGTAGGGGGAACACTGAAGCTTTCTTT. Translating gives CASRQGRGNTEAFF. Using reference TRBV2 and TRBJ1-1 for the parts outside the CDR3, the full variable domain is EPEVTQTPSHQVTQMGQEVILRCVPISNHLYFYWYRQILGQKVEFLVSFYNNEISEKSEIFDDQFSVERPDGSNFTLKIRSTKLEDSAMYFCASRQGRGNTEAFFGQGTRLTVV.

The chain recombines TRBV4-3 with TRBJ1-5, with D possibly being TRBD1 (6 bases). V dropped 9 bases and J dropped 1 base, with 13 bases sitting between them. Germline V lookup: CDR1 LGHNA, CDR2 YSLEER. The CDR3 is 14 residues long. The CDR3 protein is CARGPRGSNQPQHF. The CDR3 DNA reads TGCGCCAGAGGGCCTAGGGGGAGCAATCAGCCCCAGCATTTT.

This clone was observed a few times. The genes are TRBV6-1 and TRBJ2-7, with a possible D match to TRBD2 (6 bases). CDR3 length: 15 residues. V lost 1 base and J lost 1, with 11 bases in between. Germline assignment: CDR1 MNHNS and CDR2 SASEGT. CDR3 nucleotide sequence: TGTGCCAGCAGTGAAGAGGGGAGCGGGTCCTACGAGCAGTACTTC. Its protein is CASSEEGSGSYEQYF.

The chain joins TRBV6-5 to TRBJ2-5; 8 bases map to TRBD1. CDR1 and CDR2 (germline): MNHEY, SVGAGI. Unmatched junction bases numbered 9, after V lost 2 bases and J lost 4 bases. The CDR3 is 16 amino acids. The CDR3 coding sequence is TGTGCCAGCAGTTACGCCAAGACAGGGGAAGGAGAGACCCAGTACTTC. It yields the protein CASSYAKTGEGETQYF.

In its sample, this clone was seen a few times. CDR3 coding DNA: TGTGCCAGCAGCTTACACAGCCTGGCTCTCGGGTATGGCTACACCTTC. This sequence encodes CASSLHSLALGYGYTF. V usage is TRBV11-2 and J usage is TRBJ1-2; D is undetermined. The CDR3 consists of 16 residues. The germline gives CDR1 SGHAT, CDR2 FQNNGV. V shed 2 bases and J shed 5 bases, with 18 bases lying between them. The whole variable domain, filled in from reference TRBV11-2 and TRBJ1-2, reads EAGVAQSPRYKIIEKRQSVAFWCNPISGHATLYWYQQILGQGPKLLIQFQNNGVVDDSQLPKDRFSAERLKGVDSTLKIQPAKLEDSAVYLCASSLHSLALGYGYTFGSGTRLTVV.

This clone was counted only a few times. V is TRBV7-8 and J is TRBJ1-2; D remains ambiguous. V lost 4 bases, J lost 0 bases, and 9 bases lay in between. The CDR3 totals 14 residues. The germline gives CDR1 SGHVS, CDR2 FQNEAQ. The CDR3 loop reads CASSSAETNYGYTF. The CDR3, as DNA: TGTGCCAGCAGCTCCGCAGAAACTAACTATGGCTACACCTTC.